A selection of T cell receptor beta chains follows, all from one sample in a study of Ad26.COV2.S vaccination and SARS-CoV-2 variants. Method: immunoSEQ multiplex PCR; TCRdb's copy keeps in-frame clones and lacks some. The table shows about 390,000 clones, with around 85% occurring only once. This sample comprised peripheral blood, obtained in a trial of Ad26.COV2.S vaccine versus placebo. The receptors originated from a person between 18 and 65 years old who received the Ad26.COV2.S COVID-19 vaccine or a placebo. Both conserved end residues are trimmed from each CDR3. The order of the fields is V gene, J gene, CDR3 protein.

TRBV3-1/TRBV3-2	TRBJ1-4	ASSQGEGSNEKLF
TRBV3-1/TRBV3-2	TRBJ1-2	ASSQDRDRGYT
TRBV6-5	TRBJ1-6	ASSGISYNSPLH
TRBV7-2	TRBJ1-1	ASSNRDLLRSAF
TRBV19	TRBJ1-2	ASSILGGPGYGYT
TRBV10-1	TRBJ1-2	ASSSQSYGYT
TRBV7-9	TRBJ1-3	ASSLGGNTIY
TRBV4-2	TRBJ1-6	ASSQANSPLH
TRBV29-1	TRBJ1-3	SVEDPKISGNTIY
TRBV7-8	TRBJ1-3	ASSPSGHRSGNTIY
TRBV6-1	TRBJ1-6	ASSELQVLSNSPLH
TRBV4-1	TRBJ2-7	ASSLSGGVTPYEQY
TRBV24-1	TRBJ2-5	ATSDRTRQETQY
TRBV20-1	TRBJ1-1	SASALRINTEAF
TRBV6-2/TRBV6-3	TRBJ2-7	ASSYLQGSYEQY
TRBV7-8	TRBJ2-7	ASSLGTEGEQY
TRBV27	TRBJ1-5	ASSLNSGGGQPQH
TRBV6-5	TRBJ2-1	ASSPTSGGAHEQF
TRBV25-1	TRBJ1-2	ASSYQGNGYT
TRBV7-9	TRBJ2-7	ASSLGVGYEQY
TRBV6-5	TRBJ1-1	ASSRQGEAF
TRBV6-2/TRBV6-3	TRBJ1-2	ASSPHRGLGGYT
TRBV6-5	TRBJ2-3	ASPAAERHTDTQY
TRBV9	TRBJ2-3	ASSVVPGFGTDTQY
TRBV2	TRBJ2-1	ASRAGSSSYNEQF
TRBV6-6	TRBJ1-6	ASSQDRSGSPLH
TRBV7-8	TRBJ2-3	ASSLGRGDTQY
TRBV11-1	TRBJ1-6	ASSLWRGRLDSPLH
TRBV5-1	TRBJ1-2	ASSFGGFDYGYT
TRBV7-2	TRBJ2-3	ASSIAGTQTDTQY
TRBV5-1	TRBJ1-2	ASSLDAADYGYT
TRBV2	TRBJ1-2	ASSDFSAGRDGYT
TRBV21-1	TRBJ2-7	ASSKALEQY
TRBV5-4	TRBJ2-1	ASSLRRGVSYNEQF
TRBV7-9	TRBJ2-4	ASKGTGIDKNIQY
TRBV5-1	TRBJ1-5	ASSLGDIGNQPQH
TRBV11-2	TRBJ1-6	ASSPVPVNSPLH